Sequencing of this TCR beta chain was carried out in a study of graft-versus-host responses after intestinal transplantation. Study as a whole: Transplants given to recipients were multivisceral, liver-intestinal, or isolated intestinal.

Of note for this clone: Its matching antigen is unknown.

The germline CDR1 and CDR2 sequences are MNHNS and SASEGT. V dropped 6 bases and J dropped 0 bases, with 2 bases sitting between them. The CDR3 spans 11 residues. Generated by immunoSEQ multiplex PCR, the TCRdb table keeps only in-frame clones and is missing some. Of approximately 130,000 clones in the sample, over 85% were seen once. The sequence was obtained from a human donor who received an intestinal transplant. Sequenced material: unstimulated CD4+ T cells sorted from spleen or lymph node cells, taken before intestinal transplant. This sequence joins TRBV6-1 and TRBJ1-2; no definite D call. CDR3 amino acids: CASSANYGYTF. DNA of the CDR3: TGTGCCAGCAGCGCTAACTATGGCTACACCTTC.